A single sample gave rise to the 17 T cell receptor beta chains below, sequenced in a study of beta chain features in type 1 diabetes. Sequencing targeted expressed TCRB transcripts, as all isolated RNA had been reverse transcribed. Produced via immunoSEQ multiplex PCR; TCRdb's table is partial and in-frame only. The data hold roughly 450,000 clones, with approximately 13% observed a single time. The sample taken for sequencing was naive CD4+ T cells from blood. These receptors all come from a man between 25 and 39 years old in good health.

V and J are TRBV30 and TRBJ1-5, with unresolved D. Trimming shortened V by 5 bases and J by 8 bases, and 10 bases separated the two germline ends. Germline assignment: CDR1 GTSNPN and CDR2 SVGIG (reference sequence). The CDR3 spans 11 residues. CDR3 in amino acids: CAWVLLKPQHF. The CDR3 DNA follows: TGTGCCTGGGTCCTATTAAAGCCCCAGCATTTT.

V usage is TRBV6-5 and J usage is TRBJ2-1, with 12 bases matching TRBD2. There are 16 residues in the CDR3. Looked up from germline, CDR1 is MNHEY and CDR2 is SVGAGI. Trimming at V came to 4 bases and at J to 4 bases, leaving 5 bases not matched to a gene. The CDR3 here is CASSLTSGGEYNEQFF. The CDR3 nucleotides read TGTGCCAGCAGTTTGACTAGCGGGGGAGAATACAATGAGCAGTTCTTC.

A few counts support this clone. J is TRBJ1-5 and V is TRBV12-5, with D unresolved. Germline loops: CDR1 LGHNT, CDR2 FRNRAP. The V and J ends lost 2 bases and 3 bases respectively, with 17 bases between them. The CDR3 is 17 amino acids. CDR3 in DNA: TGTGCTAGTGGTTTGTGGTCCGCCGGGATCCTCAATCAGCCCCAGCATTTT. Its translation is CASGLWSAGILNQPQHF.

This clone showed up just a few times. The rearrangement uses TRBV4-1 and TRBJ1-5, with a weak D call TRBD1 (6 bases). The CDR3 covers 16 residues. Germline V lookup: CDR1 MGHRA, CDR2 YSYEKL. The ends were cut back, 1 base at V and 2 bases at J, with 12 bases in the middle. In DNA, the CDR3 is TGCGCCAGCAGCCAAGTCCCGGGGGCAGGCAATCAGCCCCAGCATTTT. Encoded protein: CASSQVPGAGNQPQHF.

The J gene is TRBJ2-7, the V gene TRBV7-2, with a possible D match to TRBD2 (6 bases). V was pared by 4 bases and J by 3 bases, with 13 bases between. Per germline, CDR1 SGHTA and CDR2 FQGNSA. This CDR3 has 14 amino acids. The CDR3 DNA reads TGTGCCAGCAGCTACGAGACTAGATACTACGAGCAGTACGTC. It yields the protein CASSYETRYYEQYV.

This clone turned up a few times. The chain couples TRBV7-9 to TRBJ2-3; weak D call: TRBD2 (6 bases). The germline V gene has CDR1 SEHNR and CDR2 FQNEAQ (reference sequence). The CDR3 totals 17 residues. The V and J ends lost 6 bases and 0 bases respectively, with 19 bases between them. The CDR3 DNA reads TGTGCCAGCAGTGTCGATTCGGGGCGGGAAAGCACAGATACGCAGTATTTT. Translation gives CASSVDSGRESTDTQYF.

This chain joins TRBV10-3 and TRBJ2-2; a possible D gene is TRBD2 (5 bases). The germline V and J ends were trimmed by 4 bases and 5 bases, with 8 bases remaining between them. The CDR3 covers 13 residues. CDR1 and CDR2 (germline): ENHRY, SYGVKD. The DNA for the CDR3 is TGTGCCATCAGTGTCGAGGGTACCGGGGAGCTGTTTTTT. It translates to CAISVEGTGELFF.

The chain employs TRBV4-2 and TRBJ1-3; tentatively, D is TRBD1 (5 bases). Germline V lookup: CDR1 LGHNA, CDR2 YNFKEQ. V was shortened by 3 bases and J by 0 bases, with 12 bases between the two germline ends. The CDR3 totals 16 residues. CDR3 region: CASSQEYRLSGNTIYF. The CDR3 DNA is TGTGCCAGCAGCCAGGAATACAGGCTCTCTGGAAACACCATATATTTT.

The sample holds a few counts of this clone. The chain has TRBV6-5 and TRBJ1-5, with D perhaps TRBD1 (5 bases). The CDR3 contains 13 residues. CDR1 is MNHEY and CDR2 is SVGAGI in the germline V gene. Trimming cost V 4 bases and J 5 bases, with 9 bases left between them. Here the CDR3 reads CASSSREDQPQHF. DNA of the CDR3: TGTGCCAGCAGTTCCAGGGAGGATCAGCCCCAGCATTTT.

A few counts support this clone. The genes are TRBV2 and TRBJ1-1; D is ambiguous. The CDR3 spans 11 residues. Trimming stripped 3 bases from V and 1 base from J, with 0 bases between. CDR1 and CDR2 (germline): SNHLY, FYNNEI. The CDR3 loop reads CASSENTEAFF. The CDR3 region has the DNA TGTGCCAGCAGTGAGAACACTGAAGCTTTCTTT.

This clone was seen a handful of times. Distinct nucleotide sequences in the sample also encode this CDR3. V and J are TRBV4-1 and TRBJ2-1, with TRBD2 matching 8 bases. Germline lookup yields CDR1 MGHRA and CDR2 YSYEKL. This CDR3 contains 15 residues. Trimming at V came to 1 base and at J to 3 bases, leaving 2 bases not matched to a gene. The CDR3 bases are TGCGCCAGCAGCCAAGGAACTAGCGGCTACAATGAGCAGTTCTTC. Residues: CASSQGTSGYNEQFF.

This sequence joins TRBV4-3 and TRBJ1-2; no clear D gene. The CDR3 loop spans 15 amino acids. Germline V gene sequence: CDR1 LGHNA, CDR2 YSLEER. Trimming shortened V by 4 bases and J by 5 bases, and 17 bases separated the two germline ends. The CDR3 DNA sequence: TGCGCCAGCAGCCCCAAGTTGGAGGCACGTTATGGCTACACCTTC. It specifies CASSPKLEARYGYTF.

V gene TRBV30 combines with J gene TRBJ2-3; TRBD2 agrees at 7 bases. The germline gives CDR1 GTSNPN, CDR2 SVGIG (reference sequence). V gave up 8 bases and J gave up 4 bases; unmatched junction bases: 6. The CDR3 consists of 12 residues. The CDR3 protein is CARGSGADTQYF. The CDR3, as DNA: TGTGCCAGGGGAAGCGGGGCAGATACGCAGTATTTT.

V and J are TRBV5-1 and TRBJ1-1, with TRBD1 matching 7 bases. Germline CDR1 and CDR2: SGHRS and YFSETQ. V shed 4 bases and J 3 bases; nucleotides not matched to a gene: 12. The CDR3 totals 16 residues. CDR3: CASSPTSDRAYTEAFF. In DNA, the CDR3 is TGCGCCAGCAGCCCCACCTCCGACAGGGCTTACACTGAAGCTTTCTTT.

This clone occurred a few times. The rearrangement links TRBV6-6 to TRBJ2-5; tentative D call: TRBD2 (5 bases). V was cut by 5 bases and J by 0 bases, with 10 bases left in between. CDR3 length equals 14 residues. Germline CDR1 is MNHNY and CDR2 is SVGAGI (reference sequence). In DNA form, the CDR3 reads TGTGCCAGCAGTCGGACCGGGAACCAAGAGACCCAGTACTTC. Translating gives CASSRTGNQETQYF.

CDR3 residues: CASTRPGLQRDEQFF. In DNA form, the CDR3 reads TGTGCCAGCACCCGACCGGGACTACAACGGGATGAGCAGTTCTTC. The rearrangement links TRBV7-9 to TRBJ2-1, with 7 nucleotides matching TRBD2. The J segment lost 8 bases and the V segment lost 7 bases, leaving 14 bases of the junction unmatched. CDR1 is SEHNR and CDR2 is FQNEAQ in the germline V gene (reference sequence). The CDR3 extends over 15 amino acids.

This chain links TRBV2 with TRBJ1-6; D not certain. The V gene lost 2 bases and the J gene lost 6 bases, with 5 bases spanning the gap. The CDR3 length is 13 residues. The germline CDR1 and CDR2 sequences are SNHLY and FYNNEI. CDR3 sequence: CASSEMVNSPLHF. CDR3 nucleotides: TGTGCCAGCAGTGAAATGGTTAATTCACCCCTCCACTTT.